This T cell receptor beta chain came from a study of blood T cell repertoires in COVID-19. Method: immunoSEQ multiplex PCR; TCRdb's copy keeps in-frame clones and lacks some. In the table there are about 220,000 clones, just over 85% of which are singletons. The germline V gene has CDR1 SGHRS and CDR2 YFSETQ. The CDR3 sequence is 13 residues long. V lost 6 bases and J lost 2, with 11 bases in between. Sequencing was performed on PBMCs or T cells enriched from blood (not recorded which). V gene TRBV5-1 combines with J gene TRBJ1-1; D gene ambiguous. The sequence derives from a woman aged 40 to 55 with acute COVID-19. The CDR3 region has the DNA TGCGCCAGCAACCAGACACCTAACACTGAAGCTTTCTTT. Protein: CASNQTPNTEAFF.